This TCR beta chain was obtained from a study of graft-versus-host responses after intestinal transplantation. Looking at the study overall: Every transplant recipient was induced with anti-thymocyte globulin, then maintained on tacrolimus and steroids for two to four years.

Study-wide results and limits: The highest levels of circulating GvH clones went along with early declines in HvG clones after transplant. In recipient marrow, GvH clones were found, and some appeared first in ileum or blood.

The V end was cut by 3 bases, the J end by 0 bases, with 6 bases between. CDR1 and CDR2 (germline): SGDLS, YYNGEE. The CDR3 loop spans 13 amino acids. With regard to this clone: The target antigen is unknown.

Data came from immunoSEQ multiplex PCR; TCRdb stores just in-frame clones and leaves some out. The table records roughly 80,000 clones, roughly 84% of them present only once. Sequencing was performed on unstimulated CD8+ T cells sorted from spleen or lymph node cells, taken before transplant. The sequence derives from a human donor who was the organ donor for an intestinal transplant. The chain combines TRBV9 with TRBJ1-1; D may be TRBD1 (6 bases). The DNA of the CDR3 is TGTGCCAGCAGCGGGACAGTGAACACTGAAGCTTTCTTT. Translation gives CASSGTVNTEAFF.